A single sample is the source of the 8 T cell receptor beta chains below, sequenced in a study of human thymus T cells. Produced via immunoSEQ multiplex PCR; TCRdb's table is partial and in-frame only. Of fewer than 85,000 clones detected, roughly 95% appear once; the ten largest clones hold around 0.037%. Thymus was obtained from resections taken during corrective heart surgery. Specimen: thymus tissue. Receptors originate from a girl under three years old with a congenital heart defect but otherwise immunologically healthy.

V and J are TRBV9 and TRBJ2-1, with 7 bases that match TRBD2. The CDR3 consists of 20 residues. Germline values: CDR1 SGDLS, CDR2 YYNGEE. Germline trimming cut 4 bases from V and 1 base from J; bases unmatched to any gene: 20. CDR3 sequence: CASSPRERGRAIRSYNEQFF. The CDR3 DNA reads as TGTGCCAGCAGCCCCCGTGAGAGAGGGAGGGCCATTCGATCCTACAATGAGCAGTTCTTC.

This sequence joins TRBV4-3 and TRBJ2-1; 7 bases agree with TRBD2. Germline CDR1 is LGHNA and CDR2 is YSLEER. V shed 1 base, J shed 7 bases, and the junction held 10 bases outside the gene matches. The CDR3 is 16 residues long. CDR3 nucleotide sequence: TGCGCCAGCAGCCAAGTTAAGACGGGAGGTGGGAATGAGCAGTTCTTC. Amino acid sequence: CASSQVKTGGGNEQFF.

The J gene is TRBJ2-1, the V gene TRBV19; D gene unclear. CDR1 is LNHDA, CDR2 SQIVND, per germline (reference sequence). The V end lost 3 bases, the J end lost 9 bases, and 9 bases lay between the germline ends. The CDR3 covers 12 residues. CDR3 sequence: CASSIPPGEQFF. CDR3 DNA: TGTGCCAGTAGTATTCCCCCGGGTGAGCAGTTCTTC.

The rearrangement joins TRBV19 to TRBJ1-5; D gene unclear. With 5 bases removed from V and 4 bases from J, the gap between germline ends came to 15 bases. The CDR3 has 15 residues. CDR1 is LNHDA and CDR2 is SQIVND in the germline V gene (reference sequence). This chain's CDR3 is CASSLIGEANQPQHF. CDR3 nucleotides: TGTGCCAGTAGTCTCATTGGGGAAGCAAATCAGCCCCAGCATTTT.

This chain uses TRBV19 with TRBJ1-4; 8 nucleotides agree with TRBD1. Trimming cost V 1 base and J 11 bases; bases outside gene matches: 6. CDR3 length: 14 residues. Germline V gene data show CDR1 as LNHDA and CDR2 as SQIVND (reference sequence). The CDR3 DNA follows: TGTGCCAGTAGTATAGGACAGGGGAAGCGGAAACTGTTTTTT. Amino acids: CASSIGQGKRKLFF.

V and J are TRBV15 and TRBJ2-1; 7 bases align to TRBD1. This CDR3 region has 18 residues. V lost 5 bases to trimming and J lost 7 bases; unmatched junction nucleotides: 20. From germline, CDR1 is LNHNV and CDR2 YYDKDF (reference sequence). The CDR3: CATSGHDSPGQLKNEQFF. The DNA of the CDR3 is TGTGCCACCAGCGGACACGATTCTCCGGGACAGCTAAAAAATGAGCAGTTCTTC.

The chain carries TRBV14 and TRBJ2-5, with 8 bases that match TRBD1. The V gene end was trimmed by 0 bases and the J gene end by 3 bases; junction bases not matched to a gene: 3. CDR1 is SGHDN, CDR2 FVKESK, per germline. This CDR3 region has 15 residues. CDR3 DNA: TGTGCCAGCAGCCAAGAGTCGGACAGGGAAGAGACCCAGTACTTC. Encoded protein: CASSQESDREETQYF.

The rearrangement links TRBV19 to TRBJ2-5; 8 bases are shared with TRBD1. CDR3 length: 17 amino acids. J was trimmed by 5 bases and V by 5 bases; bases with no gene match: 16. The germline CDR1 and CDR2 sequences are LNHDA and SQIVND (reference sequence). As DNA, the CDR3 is TGTGCCAGTAGTCCTATTGCCCGACAGGGGCGGCGGGAGACCCAGTACTTC. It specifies CASSPIARQGRRETQYF.